What follows are 8 T cell receptor beta chains derived from one specimen sequenced in a study of identical twins. TCRdb ran MiXCR on the 5' RACE reads and lists one entry per CDR3 protein. This table holds 310,000 or so distinct CDR3 sequences, less than 9.5% found once. This sample was shared with a second study, whose subject was yellow fever vaccine responses in identical twins.

Sequencing input: CD8+ T cells sorted from blood. Every receptor here comes from a woman aged 18-30 years in good health.

Only a few counts were recorded for this clonotype. V is TRBV4-3 and J is TRBJ2-7; the match to TRBD2 covers 8 bases. This CDR3 spans 14 amino acids. Germline CDR1 reads LGHNA; CDR2 reads YSLEER. The V gene end was trimmed by 4 bases and the J gene end by 4 bases; junction bases not matched to a gene: 6. CDR3 bases: TGCGCCAGCAGCCTGGGACTAGAGTTGTACGAGCAGTACTTC. Its protein product is CASSLGLELYEQYF.

This clonotype has more than one count but fewer than ten. The chain uses TRBV24-1 and TRBJ2-2; TRBD2 might be the D (5 bases). V gave up 5 bases and J gave up 1 base, with 13 bases separating them. The CDR3 is 16 residues long. Germline CDR1 is KGHDR and CDR2 is SFDVKD. CDR3 in amino acids: CATSGVGLRNTGELFF. The CDR3 DNA sequence: TGTGCCACCAGTGGCGTAGGACTCAGGAACACCGGGGAGCTGTTTTTT.

In this sample, this clonotype turned up many times. CDR3 region: CASSLALDRAYNEQFF. The CDR3 bases are TGTGCCAGCAGCTTAGCGCTGGACAGGGCCTACAATGAGCAGTTCTTC. V is TRBV7-8 and J is TRBJ2-1; TRBD1 agrees at 8 bases. Germline assignment: CDR1 SGHVS and CDR2 FQNEAQ. The CDR3 length is 16 residues. V dropped 0 bases and J dropped 2; count of bases not matched to a gene: 3.

This clonotype came up a few times. V is TRBV3-1 and J is TRBJ2-2; D perhaps matches TRBD1 (7 bases). The V end was cut by 1 base, the J end by 5 bases, with 11 bases between. The CDR3 runs 15 residues. Germline CDR1 reads LGHDT; CDR2 reads YNNKEL (reference sequence). The CDR3 coding sequence is TGTGCCAGCAGCCAAGTCAGGGGGAGGACCGGGGAGCTGTTTTTT. Its protein is CASSQVRGRTGELFF.

V is TRBV6-1 and J is TRBJ2-5, with 13 bases that match TRBD2. The junction had 7 bases not matched to a gene; V was cut back by 6 bases and J by 3 bases. This CDR3 has 16 amino acids. In germline, CDR1 is MNHNS, CDR2 SASEGT. The CDR3 protein is CASSPTGLAGEETQYF. The CDR3 DNA reads as TGTGCCAGCAGCCCAACTGGACTAGCGGGGGAAGAGACCCAGTACTTC.

This clonotype was seen ten or more times. The chain couples TRBV27 to TRBJ2-2; D is ambiguous. Per the germline V gene, CDR1 is MNHEY and CDR2 is SMNVEV (reference sequence). There are 14 residues in the CDR3. V was cut by 5 bases and J by 1 base, with 8 bases left in between. The CDR3 region has the DNA TGTGCCAGCAGTATCCGCTTGAACACCGGGGAGCTGTTTTTT. It yields the protein CASSIRLNTGELFF.

The chain has TRBV6-2 or TRBV6-3 and TRBJ2-7; 9 nucleotides align to TRBD1. V was pared by 5 bases and J by 5 bases, with 7 bases of the junction left unmatched. The CDR3 is made up of 14 amino acids. CDR1 is MNHEY and CDR2 is SVGEGT in the germline V gene. Here the CDR3 reads CASSLTGGANEQYF. The CDR3 DNA is TGTGCCAGCAGTCTGACAGGGGGTGCGAACGAGCAGTACTTC.

This clonotype was counted at least ten times. The gene calls are TRBV6-1 and TRBJ2-7, with 9 bases lining up with TRBD2. V was pared by 6 bases and J by 2 bases, with 2 bases of the junction left unmatched. The length of the CDR3 is 13 residues. Germline assignment: CDR1 MNHNS and CDR2 SASEGT. CDR3 nucleotide sequence: TGTGCCAGCAGGACTAGCGGTGCCTACGAGCAGTACTTC. It encodes CASRTSGAYEQYF.